This T cell receptor (beta chain) comes out of a study of blood T cell repertoires in COVID-19. Study-wide context: COVID-19 samples from acute and convalescent phases originated in the United States, Italy and Spain. PBMCs, B-cell-depleted T cells, or T cells were the source of the cDNA or gDNA that made up the material.

Original methodology: Nucleated cell counts were estimated from reference gene primer amplification. Here immunoSEQ multiplex PCR was the method, and the copy in TCRdb shows in-frame clones only, minus some. V and J calls and clone size are given by that table; D and trimming were obtained from the DNA. The repertoire consists of about 88,000 clones, with around three quarters occurring once and the leading ten covering about 26%. In germline, CDR1 is SGHRS, CDR2 YFSETQ. The CDR3 covers 15 residues. J was trimmed by 3 bases and V by 0 bases; bases with no gene match: 6. The chain combines TRBV5-1 with TRBJ2-7, with 7 bases aligning to TRBD2. This receptor was obtained from a woman in her sixties in a cohort sampled during active or convalescent COVID-19. The sequencing input was peripheral blood. In DNA form, the CDR3 reads TGCGCCAGCAGCTTGGAGGGGACTACAGTCTACGAGCAGTACTTC. This encodes CASSLEGTTVYEQYF.